This T cell receptor (beta chain) was captured by sequencing in a study of CD8 T cells in ankylosing spondylitis. This clonotype has at least ten counts. Its antigen remains unknown. With V trimmed by 7 bases and J by 4 bases, 3 bases remained unmatched. Germline lookup yields CDR1 SQVTM and CDR2 ANQGSEA. The CDR3 length is 11 residues. A quantitative 5'-RACE method, one with molecular barcodes, was used to make TCR beta libraries. TCRdb ran MiXCR on the 5' RACE reads and lists one entry per CDR3 protein. The sample carries 500,000 to 550,000 distinct CDR3 sequences, roughly 13% recorded once. Whole-study findings and limits: Both synovial fluid and blood in reactive arthritis had previously been reported to carry some motif variants. The clones that were linked to disease were reported to be significantly enriched in matched synovial fluid samples from ankylosing spondylitis patients. Characteristic, it appeared, of ankylosing spondylitis blood was a TCR beta motif of 7 or 8 highly homologous variants.

This receptor was identified in a male donor with ankylosing spondylitis. The V and J genes are TRBV29-1 and TRBJ2-5, with TRBD2 matching 7 bases. Material for sequencing was blood, either unsorted or a sorted T cell fraction (not recorded which). The CDR3 sequence: CSGASGETQYF. In DNA form, the CDR3 reads TGCAGCGGAGCTAGCGGAGAGACCCAGTACTTC.